The entry below describes one T cell receptor (beta chain). The data originate from a study of blood T cell repertoires in COVID-19. Study as a whole: Acute and convalescent COVID-19 specimens originated in the United States, Italy and Spain. PBMCs, B-cell-depleted T cells, or T cells provided the cDNA or gDNA that made up the material.

The authors' processing: Reference gene primer amplification gave estimated nucleated cell counts. Method: immunoSEQ multiplex PCR; TCRdb's copy keeps in-frame clones and lacks some. V, J and clone size were drawn from that table, and D and trimming were deduced from the DNA. Of roughly 80,000 clones in the sample, roughly 89% were seen once. The V gene's germline CDR1 is WSHSY and CDR2 SAAADI. The CDR3 contains 12 residues. Between the trimmed V and J ends, which lost 8 bases and 3 bases, there was a span of 11 bases. This chain uses TRBV10-2 with TRBJ2-7; weak D call: TRBD1 (5 bases). Sequencing used peripheral blood. The sequence came from a woman aged 50 to 60 in a cohort sampled during active COVID-19. CDR3 protein: CASGGHNYEQYF. As DNA, the CDR3 is TGCGCCAGCGGCGGACATAACTACGAGCAGTACTTC.